Listed here are 20 T cell receptor beta chains from one sample, sequenced in a study of blood T cell repertoires in COVID-19. Profiling relied on immunoSEQ multiplex PCR, and the TCRdb table lists in-frame clones only, not all of them. The sample lists 85,000 to 95,000 clones, approximately 86% occurring once. Sequenced: peripheral blood. Receptors originate from an elderly woman with acute or convalescent COVID-19.

For the CDR3, the DNA is TGTGCCACCAGTGATCCCAGGGCTAACTATGGCTACACCTTC. Translating gives CATSDPRANYGYTF. The chain carries TRBV24-1 and TRBJ1-2; perhaps TRBD1 as D (5 bases). The V and J ends lost 3 bases and 0 bases respectively, with 7 bases between them. The V gene's germline CDR1 is KGHDR and CDR2 SFDVKD. The CDR3 runs 14 residues.

This sequence joins TRBV5-5 and TRBJ1-6, with D possibly matching TRBD1 (5 bases). This CDR3 spans 15 amino acids. V was clipped by 4 bases and J by 6 bases, with 14 bases between them. The germline V gene encodes CDR1 SGHKS and CDR2 YYEKEE (reference sequence). The DNA of the CDR3 is TGTGCCAGCAGCCCGCTCGCAGGGCGTAATTCACCCCTCCACTTT. Protein product: CASSPLAGRNSPLHF. Filled out from reference TRBV5-5 and TRBJ1-6, the complete variable domain reads DAGVTQSPTHLIKTRGQQVTLRCSPISGHKSVSWYQQVLGQGPQFIFQYYEKEERGRGNFPDRFSARQFPNYSSELNVNALLLGDSALYLCASSPLAGRNSPLHFGNGTRLTVT.

This clone was detected only once. The chain carries TRBV10-3 and TRBJ1-5, with 8 bases identical to TRBD1. Trimming at V came to 3 bases and at J to 7 bases, leaving 5 bases not matched to a gene. CDR1 ENHRY and CDR2 SYGVKD come from the germline V gene. The CDR3 has 14 residues. The chain's CDR3 is CAISDTGGNQPQHF. The CDR3 DNA follows: TGTGCCATCAGTGATACAGGGGGGAACCAGCCCCAGCATTTT.

CDR3 nucleotide sequence: TGTGCCAGCAGTTATTTAGGGGCGCCCGATCCCTATGGCTACACCTTC. It encodes CASSYLGAPDPYGYTF. This chain links TRBV6-6 with TRBJ1-2; a possible D gene is TRBD1 (5 bases). Germline-derived CDR1 and CDR2 are MNHNY and SVGAGI (reference sequence). Deletions cut 3 bases from V and 4 bases from J, with 18 bases between. CDR3 length: 16 amino acids.

The gene calls are TRBV10-3 and TRBJ2-1, with 8 bases aligning to TRBD2. V lost 4 bases, J lost 3 bases, and 8 bases stayed unmatched. CDR3 length: 16 amino acids. The V gene's germline CDR1 is ENHRY and CDR2 SYGVKD. CDR3 region: CAISGGSGASYNEQFF. In nucleotides, the CDR3 is TGTGCCATCAGTGGGGGTAGCGGGGCAAGCTACAATGAGCAGTTCTTC.

In the case of this clone: Other DNA sequences in this specimen translate into the identical CDR3. The chain employs TRBV6-5 and TRBJ2-7; D is perhaps TRBD1 (6 bases). The CDR3 totals 16 residues. V dropped 0 bases and J dropped 0 bases, with 12 bases sitting between them. Germline-derived CDR1 and CDR2 are MNHEY and SVGAGI. The CDR3 region is CASSYSHRVGSYEQYF. The CDR3 coding sequence is TGTGCCAGCAGTTACTCGCACAGGGTGGGCTCCTACGAGCAGTACTTC.

A few counts support this clone. V and J are TRBV29-1 and TRBJ2-5; a weak D match, TRBD2 (6 bases). V was trimmed by 6 bases and J by 7 bases, leaving 12 bases between them. Germline lookup yields CDR1 SQVTM and CDR2 ANQGSEA. The CDR3 sequence is 11 residues long. CDR3 loop: CSVPLGGTQYF. In DNA, the CDR3 is TGCAGCGTCCCCCTGGGGGGGACCCAGTACTTC.

This chain links TRBV10-3 with TRBJ2-1, with 8 bases aligning to TRBD2. This CDR3 is 14 amino acids long. The germline V gene has CDR1 ENHRY and CDR2 SYGVKD. J gave up 6 bases and V 3 bases, and 4 bases lay outside the gene matches. The chain's CDR3 is CAISDSGEGNEQFF. The CDR3 DNA reads as TGTGCCATCAGTGATAGCGGGGAGGGCAATGAGCAGTTCTTC.

The chain is built from TRBV5-1 and TRBJ2-7; possibly TRBD1 for D (6 bases). This CDR3 region has 12 residues. Trimming pared 3 bases from V and 5 bases from J, leaving 9 bases between. The V gene's germline CDR1 is SGHRS and CDR2 YFSETQ. CDR3 residues: CASSSDRNEQYF. CDR3 DNA: TGCGCCAGCAGCTCTGACAGGAACGAGCAGTACTTC.

In its sample, this clone was seen once. The chain uses TRBV24-1 and TRBJ1-5, with TRBD1 as a possible D gene (6 bases). Germline CDR1 reads KGHDR; CDR2 reads SFDVKD. CDR3 length equals 12 residues. V was clipped by 5 bases and J by 12 bases, with 13 bases between them. As DNA, the CDR3 is TGTGCCACCAGTGCCATTTCGGGACACCAGCATTTT. As protein: CATSAISGHQHF.

This clone occurred a few times. This chain uses TRBV27 with TRBJ2-1, with TRBD2 as a possible D gene (6 bases). The germline V and J ends were trimmed by 6 bases and 2 bases, with 17 bases remaining between them. Germline V gene data show CDR1 as MNHEY and CDR2 as SMNVEV (reference sequence). The CDR3 has 16 amino acids. The CDR3 bases are TGTGCCAGCAGGGATCCTGCCGGGAGAGCCTACAATGAGCAGTTCTTC. It yields the protein CASRDPAGRAYNEQFF.

This clone was recorded once. The CDR3 reads CASSVGPGGNEKLFF. The CDR3 bases are TGTGCCAGCAGCGTAGGGCCCGGGGGTAATGAAAAACTGTTTTTT. The chain is built from TRBV9 and TRBJ1-4; possibly TRBD1 for D (5 bases). The V gene lost 0 bases and the J gene lost 4 bases, with 10 bases spanning the gap. The CDR3 consists of 15 residues. In germline, CDR1 is SGDLS, CDR2 YYNGEE. Drawing the rest from reference TRBV9 and TRBJ1-4, the complete variable domain is DSGVTQTPKHLITATGQRVTLRCSPRSGDLSVYWYQQSLDQGLQFLIQYYNGEERAKGNILERFSAQQFPDLHSELNLSSLELGDSALYFCASSVGPGGNEKLFFGSGTQLSVL.

The V call is TRBV6-5, the J call TRBJ2-2, with TRBD2 matching 8 bases. This CDR3 has 15 residues. Germline CDR1 reads MNHEY; CDR2 reads SVGAGI. V lost 2 bases to trimming and J lost 3 bases; unmatched junction nucleotides: 2. As DNA, the CDR3 is TGTGCCAGCAGTTACAACGGGGGGGACACCGGGGAGCTGTTTTTT. As protein: CASSYNGGDTGELFF.

This clone was counted a single time. The chain recombines TRBV19 with TRBJ1-2; 7 bases are shared with TRBD1. Unmatched junction bases numbered 11, after V lost 8 bases and J lost 8 bases. Looked up from germline, CDR1 is LNHDA and CDR2 is SQIVND (reference sequence). The CDR3 extends over 13 amino acids. CDR3 amino acids: CASSTGARQGYTF. CDR3 in DNA: TGTGCCAGTTCCACAGGGGCGCGACAGGGCTACACCTTC.

The V call is TRBV4-2, the J call TRBJ1-2; D may be TRBD1 (5 bases). The CDR3 length is 16 residues. CDR1 LGHNA and CDR2 YNFKEQ come from the germline V gene. Between the trimmed V and J ends, which lost 7 bases and 5 bases, there was a span of 23 bases. CDR3 protein: CASMPTQSGDPYGYTF. Here the CDR3 DNA reads TGTGCCAGCATGCCCACACAATCGGGGGATCCATATGGCTACACCTTC.

The chain is built from TRBV7-8 and TRBJ2-5, with D possibly being TRBD1 (5 bases). The germline V gene encodes CDR1 SGHVS and CDR2 FQNEAQ. The CDR3 is made up of 15 amino acids. V lost 5 bases, J lost 9 bases, and 22 bases lay in between. The CDR3 sequence: CASSPRSHEGVAQYF. CDR3 nucleotides: TGTGCCAGCAGCCCGCGGTCTCACGAAGGGGTGGCCCAGTACTTC.

This sequence joins TRBV29-1 and TRBJ1-1, with D possibly matching TRBD1 (6 bases). This CDR3 has 13 amino acids. Germline V CDR1 and CDR2: SQVTM, ANQGSEA. Trimming stripped 4 bases from V and 1 base from J, with 10 bases between. The CDR3 DNA is TGCAGCGTTGGAACAGGGCAGAACACTGAAGCTTTCTTT. This encodes CSVGTGQNTEAFF.

This chain uses TRBV3-1 (or the pseudogene TRBV3-2) with TRBJ1-2; 7 nucleotides line up with TRBD1. The CDR3 length is 14 residues. J lost 7 bases, V lost 4 bases, and 9 bases had no gene match. Germline loops: CDR1 LGHDT, CDR2 YNNKEL (reference sequence). The CDR3: CASSPQGEGGGYTF. Written as DNA, the CDR3 is TGTGCCAGCAGCCCCCAGGGGGAAGGAGGTGGCTACACCTTC.

The chain uses TRBV6-5 and TRBJ2-1; TRBD2 is a possible D gene (5 bases). The CDR3 length is 12 residues. Germline assignment: CDR1 MNHEY and CDR2 SVGAGI. The V end was cut by 3 bases, the J end by 8 bases, with 8 bases between. CDR3 residues: CASSYSVDEQFF. For the CDR3, the DNA is TGTGCCAGCAGTTATAGCGTGGATGAGCAGTTCTTC.

The rearrangement links TRBV6-5 to TRBJ1-4; the match to TRBD1 covers 7 bases. After removal of 6 bases from V and 3 bases from J, the junction contained 7 bases not matched to a gene. The CDR3 loop spans 15 amino acids. The germline gives CDR1 MNHEY, CDR2 SVGAGI. The chain's CDR3 is CASSWTGSPNEKLFF. CDR3 in DNA: TGTGCCAGCAGCTGGACAGGAAGCCCTAATGAAAAACTGTTTTTT.